This T cell receptor (beta chain) derives from a study of molecular identifiers for immune sequencing clone quantification. CDR3 length equals 18 residues. With 2 bases removed from V and 0 bases from J, the gap between germline ends came to 17 bases. Looked up from germline, CDR1 is MNHEY and CDR2 is SVGEGT. One entry per CDR3 protein results from TCRdb running MiXCR on the PCR reads. The table shows around 40,000 distinct CDR3 sequences, with over 15% occurring only once. The table lists this clonotype with many counts. The sequenced sample consisted of naive CD8+ T cells from blood, with Jurkat cell RNA spiked in. Subset described: FACS-sorted CD8+CD4-CCR7+CD45RA+ naive T cells. This TCR was recovered from a human donor in good health. Some libraries in this study had Jurkat cell RNA spiked in. The chain recombines TRBV6-2 or TRBV6-3 with TRBJ1-5, with D possibly being TRBD1 (5 bases). The CDR3 DNA reads as TGTGCCAGCAGTTACCTGGACAATGGCGTTTATAGCAATCAGCCCCAGCATTTT. This encodes CASSYLDNGVYSNQPQHF.